The clone carrying this T cell receptor beta chain was observed many times. It was by two-round multiplex PCR that TCR beta CDR3 was amplified from genomic DNA. Primers targeting each individual TRBV and TRBJ gene were applied in first-round PCR. TCRdb fed the multiplex PCR reads into MiXCR, producing one record per CDR3 protein. In the table there are approximately 16,000 distinct CDR3 sequences, around 31% of which are singletons. This sample stems from a study of prognosis after radiotherapy for stage I lung cancer. Losses at the gene ends were 3 bases for V and 4 bases for J; bases not matched to a gene: 9. The CDR3 spans 15 residues. In germline, CDR1 is SGDLS, CDR2 YYNGEE.

The rearrangement joins TRBV9 to TRBJ1-2; 7 nucleotides match TRBD1. The material sequenced was PBMCs, taken before or after stereotactic body radiation therapy (not recorded which). The TCR comes from a donor aged 50 or older with non-small cell lung cancer. CDR3 in amino acids: CASSEGDSYSYGYTF. CDR3 in DNA: TGTGCCAGCAGCGAGGGGGACAGCTATAGCTATGGCTACACCTTC.